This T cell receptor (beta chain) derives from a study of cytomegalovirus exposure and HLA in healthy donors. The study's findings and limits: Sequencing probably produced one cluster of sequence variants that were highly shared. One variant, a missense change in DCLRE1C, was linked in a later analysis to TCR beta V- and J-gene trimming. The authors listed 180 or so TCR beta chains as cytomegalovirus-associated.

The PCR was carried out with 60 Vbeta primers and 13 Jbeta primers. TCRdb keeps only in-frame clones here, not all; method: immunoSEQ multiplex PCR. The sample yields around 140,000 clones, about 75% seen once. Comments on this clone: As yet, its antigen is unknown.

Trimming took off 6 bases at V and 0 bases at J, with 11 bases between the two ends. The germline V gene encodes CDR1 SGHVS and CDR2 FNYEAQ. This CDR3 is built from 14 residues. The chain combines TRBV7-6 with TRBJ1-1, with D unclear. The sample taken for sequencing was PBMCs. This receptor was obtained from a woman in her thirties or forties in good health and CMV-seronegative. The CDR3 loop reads CASSFTGMNTEAFF. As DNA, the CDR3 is TGTGCCAGCAGTTTCACGGGGATGAACACTGAAGCTTTCTTT.